Sequencing of this T cell receptor (beta chain) was carried out in a study of T cells after yellow fever vaccination. This CDR3 comprises 11 residues. Germline V gene lookup returns CDR1 SGHVS and CDR2 FQNEAQ. Deletions cut 2 bases from V and 11 bases from J, with 9 bases between. TCRdb analysed the 5' RACE reads with MiXCR anew, one entry per CDR3 protein. Here the sample spans some 600,000 distinct CDR3 sequences, approximately 13% being singletons. This clonotype was obtained from a man aged 30 to 39 who received the YFV17D yellow fever vaccine. Sequencing was performed on PBMCs, taken on the day of the yellow fever booster vaccination. The rearrangement uses TRBV7-8 and TRBJ1-1, with D possibly TRBD1 on 6 matching bases. The CDR3 reads CASSLQGWAFF. The DNA of the CDR3 is TGTGCCAGCAGCTTACAGGGGTGGGCTTTCTTT.